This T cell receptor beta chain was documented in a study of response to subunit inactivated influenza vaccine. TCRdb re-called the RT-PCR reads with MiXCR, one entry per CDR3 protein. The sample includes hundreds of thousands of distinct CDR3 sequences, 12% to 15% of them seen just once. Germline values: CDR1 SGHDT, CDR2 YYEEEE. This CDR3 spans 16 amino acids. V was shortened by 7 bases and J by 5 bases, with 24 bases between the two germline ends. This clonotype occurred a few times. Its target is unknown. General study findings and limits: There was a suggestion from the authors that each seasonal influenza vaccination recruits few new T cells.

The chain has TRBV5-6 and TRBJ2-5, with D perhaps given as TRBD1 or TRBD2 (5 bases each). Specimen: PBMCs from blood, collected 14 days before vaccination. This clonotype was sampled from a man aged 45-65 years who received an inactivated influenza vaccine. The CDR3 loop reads CASAPLIERGGETQYF. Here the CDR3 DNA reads TGTGCCAGCGCCCCTCTGATAGAGCGTGGGGGTGAGACCCAGTACTTC.